Each of the 29 T cell receptor beta chains below was sequenced from the same sample in a study of T cells in Graves' hyperthyroidism and ophthalmopathy (dated by TCRdb to about 2019). The library was prepared using multiplex PCR. The sequencing machine was an Illumina HiSeq 2000. TCR beta CDR3 regions were amplified from RNA transcripts. The TCR CDR3 was subjected to a first round of RT-PCR using the HTBI primer set and the Qiagen OneStep RT-PCR kit. TCRdb ran its own pipeline on the public reads, namely fastp trimming at Q25 and MiXCR clone calling, and kept in-frame beta chains. All rows with the same CDR3 protein become a single entry with the most common DNA and genes. Within this sample are a few hundred thousand distinct CDR3 sequences, with over 15% of them counted one time only. The ten largest clones take up 15% to 20% of the sample. The sample comprised blood. All receptors derive from a woman aged 18-29 years with Graves' ophthalmopathy.

At least ten counts were recorded for this clonotype. J is TRBJ1-4 and V is TRBV30; D unresolved. This CDR3 contains 12 residues. V gave up 0 bases and J gave up 8 bases, with 7 bases separating them. Germline CDR1 is GTSNPN and CDR2 is SVGIG (reference sequence). Here the CDR3 DNA reads TGTGCCTGGAGTGTGCTGGGAGAAAAACTGTTTTTT. It codes for CAWSVLGEKLFF. Full variable domain (outside the CDR3, taken from reference TRBV30 and TRBJ1-4): SQTIHQWPATLVQPVGSPLSLECTVEGTSNPNLYWYRQAAGRGLQLLFYSVGIGQISSEVPQNLSASRPQDRQFILSSKKLLLSDSGFYLCAWSVLGEKLFFGSGTQLSVL.

This clonotype was recorded many times. The rearrangement links TRBV27 to TRBJ1-5, with TRBD1 matching over 9 bases. This CDR3 region has 15 residues. The trim removed 7 bases at V and 3 bases at J, leaving 7 bases unmatched. Germline-derived CDR1 and CDR2 are MNHEY and SMNVEV (reference sequence). CDR3 sequence: CASKLGTGPNQPQHF. CDR3 DNA sequence: TGTGCCAGCAAGTTAGGGACAGGGCCCAATCAGCCCCAGCATTTT.

This rearrangement joins TRBV4-2 to TRBJ1-5; D gene uncertain. This CDR3 contains 15 residues. V was clipped by 0 bases and J by 5 bases, with 11 bases between them. The germline CDR1 and CDR2 sequences are LGHNA and YNFKEQ. In DNA form, the CDR3 reads TGTGCCAGCAGCCAAGAAGCAACAAAACATCAGCCCCAGCATTTT. This gives the protein CASSQEATKHQPQHF.

This clonotype was picked up many times. V is TRBV5-1 and J is TRBJ2-3, with D perhaps matching TRBD1 or TRBD2 (5 bases each). The CDR3 is 14 residues long. Deletions cut 3 bases from V and 2 bases from J, with 10 bases between. In germline, CDR1 is SGHRS, CDR2 YFSETQ. The CDR3 DNA reads TGCGCCAGCAGCTACGTGGGACCCACAGATACGCAGTATTTT. The encoded protein is CASSYVGPTDTQYF.

This clonotype was found many times. The chain couples TRBV6-1 to TRBJ2-2; D remains unclear. The CDR3 is 16 amino acids. Germline-derived CDR1 and CDR2 are MNHNS and SASEGT. Between the trimmed V and J ends, which lost 10 bases and 3 bases, there was a span of 21 bases. CDR3: CATKETQPAYTGELFF. CDR3 sequence (DNA): TGTGCCACCAAAGAGACCCAGCCGGCTTACACCGGGGAGCTGTTTTTT.

The gene calls are TRBV27 and TRBJ2-3; the D call may be TRBD1 or TRBD2 (5 bases each). V lost 3 bases, J lost 5 bases, and 12 bases lay in between. The CDR3 is 14 residues long. Germline CDR1 and CDR2: MNHEY and SMNVEV (reference sequence). CDR3 loop: CASSFIGTVDTQYF. As DNA, the CDR3 is TGTGCCAGCAGTTTTATAGGGACGGTAGATACGCAGTATTTT.

This chain joins TRBV5-5 and TRBJ1-3, with 9 bases matching TRBD1. This CDR3 region has 11 residues. Looked up from germline, CDR1 is SGHKS and CDR2 is YYEKEE (reference sequence). V shed 3 bases, J shed 15 bases, and the junction held 4 bases outside the gene matches. CDR3 amino acids: CASSSWTGEYF. The CDR3 DNA reads TGTGCCAGCAGCTCGTGGACAGGGGAATATTTT.

The sample holds many counts of this clonotype. The gene calls are TRBV11-2 and TRBJ2-5; D is ambiguous. This CDR3 has 15 amino acids. Germline values: CDR1 SGHAT, CDR2 FQNNGV. Trimming pared 0 bases from V and 2 bases from J, leaving 10 bases between. The CDR3 protein is CASSLDGKGQETQYF. CDR3 DNA sequence: TGTGCCAGCAGCTTAGATGGTAAGGGTCAAGAGACCCAGTACTTC.

V gene TRBV5-1 combines with J gene TRBJ2-7; the D is unclear. Germline CDR1 SGHRS, CDR2 YFSETQ. Trimming removed 6 bases at V and 6 bases at J, with 16 bases between. This CDR3 spans 13 amino acids. This CDR3 reads CASTLTLDGEQYF. Here the CDR3 DNA reads TGCGCCAGCACACTAACTCTAGACGGCGAGCAGTACTTC. The full variable domain, completed using reference TRBV5-1 and TRBJ2-7, is KAGVTQTPRYLIKTRGQQVTLSCSPISGHRSVSWYQQTPGQGLQFLFEYFSETQRNKGNFPGRFSGRQFSNSRSEMNVSTLELGDSALYLCASTLTLDGEQYFGPGTRLTVT.

V usage is TRBV5-1 and J usage is TRBJ1-5; D is undetermined. Germline assignment: CDR1 SGHRS and CDR2 YFSETQ. CDR3 length: 14 residues. V was pared by 0 bases and J by 6 bases, with 10 bases between. The CDR3 here is CASSLGGPGQPQHF. The CDR3 bases are TGCGCCAGCAGCTTGGGAGGGCCGGGTCAGCCCCAGCATTTT.

This clonotype was counted many times. The rearrangement joins TRBV27 to TRBJ1-2; 8 nucleotides match TRBD1. The germline V gene encodes CDR1 MNHEY and CDR2 SMNVEV (reference sequence). Losses at the gene ends were 3 bases for V and 3 bases for J; bases not matched to a gene: 3. The length of the CDR3 is 14 residues. The CDR3: CASSFQGADYGYTF. DNA for the CDR3: TGTGCCAGCAGTTTCCAGGGGGCGGACTATGGCTACACCTTC.

This sequence joins TRBV7-3 and TRBJ2-5; 13 bases agree with TRBD2. There are 18 residues in the CDR3. The germline V gene has CDR1 SGHTA and CDR2 FQGTGA. V dropped 5 bases and J dropped 6; count of bases not matched to a gene: 15. The CDR3 coding sequence is TGTGCCAGCAGCCCCCTCGGGGGTGGACTAGCGGGAGTTAAGACCCAGTACTTC. It encodes CASSPLGGGLAGVKTQYF.

This clonotype was counted between two and nine times. This chain links TRBV6-1 with TRBJ1-6; the D gene is possibly TRBD1 (6 bases). CDR1 and CDR2 (germline): MNHNS, SASEGT. The CDR3 covers 15 residues. With 7 bases removed from V and 9 bases from J, the gap between germline ends came to 19 bases. CDR3 in amino acids: CASTGGPGIVSPLHF. Written as DNA, the CDR3 is TGTGCCAGCACCGGGGGGCCGGGAATTGTTTCACCCCTCCACTTT.

This clonotype was seen only a few times. The CDR3 region is CASSRTSGRRFF. The CDR3 DNA sequence: TGTGCCAGCAGTCGGACTAGCGGGAGGAGGTTCTTC. The rearrangement joins TRBV12-3 or TRBV12-4 to TRBJ2-1; 14 positions match TRBD2. Trimming took 5 bases from V and 15 from J; bases not matched to a gene: 3. This CDR3 has 12 residues.

This rearrangement joins TRBV2 to TRBJ1-4; 10 nucleotides agree with TRBD1. The junction had 6 bases not matched to a gene; V was cut back by 4 bases and J by 13 bases. Per germline, CDR1 SNHLY and CDR2 FYNNEI. The CDR3 is 13 amino acids. The CDR3 loop reads CASSGDRGQGLFF. The CDR3 bases are TGTGCCAGCAGTGGTGACAGGGGGCAAGGACTGTTTTTT.

Regarding this clonotype: At one end the junction does not follow the germline gene, possibly because of a read error. The rearrangement uses TRBV6-8 and TRBJ1-1; D possibly corresponds to TRBD1 (5 bases). This CDR3 has 14 residues. Germline V gene data show CDR1 as MNHGY and CDR2 as SAAAGT. The CDR3 protein is CASGYGTENTEAFF. CDR3 bases: TGTGCCAGCGGTTACGGGACGGAGAACACTGAAGCTTTCTTT.

This clonotype occurred many times. This chain uses TRBV11-2 with TRBJ1-2; D not resolved. Germline V lookup: CDR1 SGHAT, CDR2 FQNNGV. CDR3 length equals 13 residues. V gave up 7 bases and J gave up 1 base, with 10 bases separating them. CDR3: CASTIGSNYGYTF. The CDR3 bases are TGTGCCAGCACGATTGGGAGTAACTATGGCTACACCTTC. Full variable domain (rest looked up from reference TRBV11-2 and TRBJ1-2): EAGVAQSPRYKIIEKRQSVAFWCNPISGHATLYWYQQILGQGPKLLIQFQNNGVVDDSQLPKDRFSAERLKGVDSTLKIQPAKLEDSAVYLCASTIGSNYGYTFGSGTRLTVV.

This clonotype appeared many times. V and J are TRBV13 and TRBJ2-3; tentatively, D is TRBD1 or TRBD2 (5 bases each). The germline V gene encodes CDR1 PRHDT and CDR2 FYEKMQ (reference sequence). Trimming removed 3 bases from V and 8 bases from J, with 9 bases in between. The length of the CDR3 is 12 residues. CDR3 residues: CASSFQRGTQYF. The DNA of the CDR3 is TGTGCCAGCAGCTTCCAGAGGGGTACGCAGTATTTT.

Ten or more counts support this clonotype. The chain is built from TRBV5-1 and TRBJ2-2, with 8 bases that match TRBD2. The CDR3 runs to 15 residues. Germline V gene data show CDR1 as SGHRS and CDR2 as YFSETQ. Trimming at V came to 1 base and at J to 6 bases, leaving 5 bases not matched to a gene. The CDR3 reads CASSLPGGAAGELFF. As DNA, the CDR3 is TGCGCCAGCAGCTTGCCCGGGGGGGCTGCCGGGGAGCTGTTTTTT.

This clonotype was picked up a small number of times. This chain links TRBV29-1 with TRBJ2-5, with TRBD2 identical over 14 bases. Germline V CDR1 and CDR2: SQVTM, ANQGSEA. The CDR3 is 14 residues long. The V segment lost 7 bases and the J segment 4 bases; nucleotides outside the gene matches: 5. The CDR3: CSGVGLAGGETQYF. The CDR3 coding sequence is TGCAGCGGGGTAGGACTAGCGGGGGGAGAGACCCAGTACTTC.

The chain uses TRBV5-8 and TRBJ1-1; D gene uncertain. The V gene lost 2 bases and the J gene lost 7 bases, with 12 bases spanning the gap. Germline V gene lookup returns CDR1 SGHTS and CDR2 YDEGEE. The CDR3 loop spans 13 amino acids. CDR3 protein: CASSLIGGGEAFF. CDR3 in DNA: TGTGCCAGCAGCTTAATCGGAGGAGGTGAAGCTTTCTTT.

This clonotype was counted at least ten times. The chain links TRBV6-5 to TRBJ1-5; D unresolved. Trimming shortened V by 0 bases and J by 5 bases, and 8 bases separated the two germline ends. The CDR3 spans 14 residues. CDR1 and CDR2 (germline): MNHEY, SVGAGI. The CDR3 bases are TGTGCCAGCAGTTACTCGAGCGGCTATCAGCCCCAGCATTTT. This codes for CASSYSSGYQPQHF.

This clonotype was observed many times. This rearrangement joins TRBV20-1 to TRBJ2-7, with D possibly being TRBD1 (6 bases). Germline V CDR1 and CDR2: DFQATT, SNEGSKA (reference sequence). The CDR3 length is 16 residues. V was shortened by 2 bases and J by 2 bases, with 19 bases between the two germline ends. The CDR3: CSARPVGGRGTYEQYF. The CDR3 coding sequence is TGCAGTGCTAGACCAGTTGGGGGCAGAGGCACCTACGAGCAGTACTTC.

This clonotype was recorded many times. The chain carries TRBV28 and TRBJ1-4; D ambiguous. CDR1 is MDHEN and CDR2 is SYDVKM in the germline V gene. Trimming stripped 2 bases from V and 2 bases from J, with 12 bases between. The CDR3 totals 16 residues. The CDR3 reads CASSLTSTPTNEKLFF. The CDR3 DNA reads as TGTGCCAGCAGTTTAACGTCGACCCCTACTAATGAAAAACTGTTTTTT.

V and J are TRBV7-9 and TRBJ2-7; 7 positions agree with TRBD1. CDR1 and CDR2 (germline): SEHNR, FQNEAQ (reference sequence). The CDR3 extends over 13 amino acids. The V gene end was trimmed by 8 bases and the J gene end by 6 bases; junction bases not matched to a gene: 10. CDR3 residues: CASAPQGVGEQYF. The CDR3 nucleotides read TGTGCCAGCGCACCCCAGGGGGTCGGCGAGCAGTACTTC.

The chain combines TRBV11-3 with TRBJ2-2; no firm D call. Trimming pared 4 bases from V and 2 bases from J, leaving 8 bases between. Looked up from germline, CDR1 is SGHNT and CDR2 is YENEEA. The CDR3 runs 14 residues. CDR3 nucleotide sequence: TGTGCCAGCAGCTCAGCAGTTAACACCGGGGAGCTGTTTTTT. Its translation: CASSSAVNTGELFF.

The gene calls are TRBV25-1 and TRBJ2-7; possibly TRBD1 for D (6 bases). Trimming left V 7 bases short and J 5 bases short, with 18 bases between. The CDR3 is 14 residues long. CDR1 and CDR2 (germline): MGHDK, SYGVNS. CDR3 sequence reads: CASKSTGTNNEQYF. CDR3 sequence (DNA): TGTGCCAGCAAAAGCACCGGGACAAACAACGAGCAGTACTTC.

There are a few counts of this clonotype. A read error may be the cause here, since a much bigger clone is one base away. This chain links TRBV12-3 or TRBV12-4 with TRBJ1-1; maybe TRBD1 (6 bases). The CDR3 runs 12 residues. Trimming removed 10 bases at V and 11 bases at J, with 20 bases between. The CDR3 is CANSLKQGRAFF. The CDR3 region has the DNA TGTGCCAACAGCCTTAAACAGGGACGCGCTTTCTTT.

The table lists this clonotype with a few counts. This chain links TRBV2 with TRBJ1-1; 10 nucleotides line up with TRBD1. Germline CDR1 reads SNHLY; CDR2 reads FYNNEI. V trimming: 3 bases; J trimming: 6 bases; junction bases outside the gene matches: 4. This CDR3 spans 14 amino acids. The CDR3 DNA follows: TGTGCCAGCAGTGACTATGGGACAGGGGCTGAAGCTTTCTTT. Translating it yields CASSDYGTGAEAFF.